The 23 T cell receptor beta chains below were found in one sample sequenced in a study of T cells in women clearing cervical HPV infection. Method: immunoSEQ multiplex PCR; TCRdb's copy keeps in-frame clones and lacks some. Its table lists under 50,000 clones. The sample was blood buffy coat. These receptors originate from a woman aged 18-70 years with a cervical HPV16 infection that either progressed to CIN3+ or cleared (not recorded which).

On this clone itself: Read sequence stops 3 residues before the CDR3 end, and the germline J gene provides the missing end. The gene calls are TRBV14 and TRBJ1-2; D ambiguous. Trimming stripped 0 bases from V and 5 bases from J, with 7 bases between. This CDR3 spans 13 amino acids. The germline V gene has CDR1 SGHDN and CDR2 FVKESK. CDR3 DNA, as far as it was read: TGTGCCAGCAGCCAAGACAGAAGGTATGGC. Translating gives CASSQDRRYG. The full CDR3 sequence reads CASSQDRRYGYTF.

Concerning this clone itself: The read terminates 3 residues ahead of where the CDR3 ends, so the germline J gene completes it. The chain carries TRBV20-1 and TRBJ2-5; possibly TRBD2 for D (6 bases). Deletions cut 3 bases from V and 1 base from J, with 9 bases between. The germline CDR1 and CDR2 sequences are DFQATT and SNEGSKA (reference sequence). The CDR3 is made up of 13 amino acids. Partial CDR3 DNA: TGCAGTGCTAGCGGGGACTTCCAAGAGACC. This gives the protein CSASGDFQET. The CDR3, in full, reads CSASGDFQETQYF.

The CDR3 DNA, read in part, is TGCGCCAGCAGCTTGGGGGACAGCTCCTATAATTCACCG. Translating gives CASSLGDSSYNSP. The entire CDR3 protein reads CASSLGDSSYNSPLFF. The chain recombines TRBV5-1 with TRBJ2-2; 7 nucleotides line up with TRBD1. The CDR3 end falls 3 residues outside the read, so it is completed with the germline J gene. CDR1 is SGHRS, CDR2 YFSETQ, per germline. The CDR3 contains 16 residues.

In the case of this clone: The CDR3 end falls 3 residues outside the read, so it is completed with the germline J gene. The chain carries TRBV20-1 and TRBJ2-3, with 7 bases that match TRBD2. The CDR3 extends over 15 amino acids. V gave up 0 bases and J gave up 4 bases; unmatched junction bases: 7. Per germline, CDR1 DFQATT and CDR2 SNEGSKA (reference sequence). The chain's CDR3 is CSARDAGVGADTQYF. The CDR3 DNA, read in part, is TGCAGTGCTAGAGACGCGGGGGTTGGTGCAGATACG.

For this clone: The read ends 3 residues shy of where the CDR3 ends; the end is completed using the germline J gene. V gene TRBV12-3 or TRBV12-4 combines with J gene TRBJ2-1; 9 positions agree with TRBD1. The V gene end was trimmed by 6 bases and the J gene end by 7 bases; junction bases not matched to a gene: 13. CDR3 length equals 16 residues. The sequenced CDR3 bases are TGTGCCAGCAGACAAGAGACAGGGGGAATGGGAAATGAG. Amino acids: CASRQETGGMGNE. The whole CDR3 is CASRQETGGMGNEQFF.

A word on this clone: The read falls 3 residues short of the CDR3 end, and the missing part is taken from the germline J gene. V usage is TRBV6-4 and J usage is TRBJ1-2, with TRBD1 as a possible D gene (6 bases). The CDR3 loop spans 13 amino acids. Trimming took off 7 bases at V and 6 bases at J, with 15 bases between the two ends. Germline V lookup: CDR1 MRHNA, CDR2 SNTAGT. The CDR3 protein is CASKRRGRDGYTF. Partial CDR3 DNA: TGTGCCAGCAAACGCAGGGGAAGGGATGGC.

Details on this clone: The read halts 3 residues ahead of the CDR3 end, with the missing end drawn from the germline J gene. The chain combines TRBV19 with TRBJ2-7, with D perhaps matching TRBD1 (5 bases). The V gene's germline CDR1 is LNHDA and CDR2 SQIVND (reference sequence). The V end lost 4 bases, the J end lost 4 bases, and 11 bases lay between the germline ends. The CDR3 runs to 13 residues. The CDR3 DNA, read in part, is TGTGCCAGTAGTACCTACCAGGGATACGAG. Translating it yields CASSTYQGYE. The complete CDR3 protein is CASSTYQGYEQYF.

As to this clone: The read is 3 residues too short to cover the CDR3 end, so that end is filled in from the germline J gene. The chain uses TRBV2 and TRBJ1-1; tentative D call: TRBD1 (5 bases). The V gene's germline CDR1 is SNHLY and CDR2 FYNNEI. V lost 3 bases, J lost 3 bases, and 14 bases lay in between. This CDR3 has 15 residues. This CDR3 reads CASSESISGDTEAFF. The DNA read from the CDR3 is TGTGCCAGCAGTGAGTCCATCTCGGGGGACACTGAA. Combining the CDR3 with reference TRBV2 and TRBJ1-1 gives the whole variable domain EPEVTQTPSHQVTQMGQEVILRCVPISNHLYFYWYRQILGQKVEFLVSFYNNEISEKSEIFDDQFSVERPDGSNFTLKIRSTKLEDSAMYFCASSESISGDTEAFFGQGTRLTVV.

A note on this clone: The read stops 3 residues short of the end of the CDR3; the missing end is completed from the germline J gene. The V call is TRBV2, the J call TRBJ2-7; D unclear. The CDR3 spans 14 residues. Germline CDR1 is SNHLY and CDR2 is FYNNEI. With 8 bases removed from V and 0 bases from J, the gap between germline ends came to 14 bases. The CDR3 protein is CASYDTFGSYEQYF. The DNA read from the CDR3 is TGTGCCAGCTACGACACCTTCGGCTCCTACGAG. The entire variable domain, with the rest obtained from reference TRBV2 and TRBJ2-7, is as follows: EPEVTQTPSHQVTQMGQEVILRCVPISNHLYFYWYRQILGQKVEFLVSFYNNEISEKSEIFDDQFSVERPDGSNFTLKIRSTKLEDSAMYFCASYDTFGSYEQYFGPGTRLTVT.

The CDR3 DNA, read in part, is TGTGCCAGCAGCCAACCCCCTAGTAACACTGAA. Translated: CASSQPPSNTE. The full CDR3 protein reads CASSQPPSNTEAFF. The chain links TRBV11-3 to TRBJ1-1; D is unclear. The CDR3 goes on 3 residues after the read ends, and that part is filled in from the germline J gene. The germline V gene encodes CDR1 SGHNT and CDR2 YENEEA. The CDR3 length is 14 residues. The V end lost 5 bases, the J end lost 2 bases, and 12 bases lay between the germline ends.

In the case of this clone: The read stops 3 residues short of the end of the CDR3; the missing end is completed from the germline J gene. The chain carries TRBV11-2 and TRBJ1-6; no clear D. Between the trimmed V and J ends, which lost 5 bases and 10 bases, there was a span of 15 bases. This CDR3 has 14 amino acids. CDR1 SGHAT and CDR2 FQNNGV come from the germline V gene. The CDR3 is CASSILGSRSPLHF. The CDR3 DNA, read in part, is TGTGCCAGCAGCATACTGGGTAGCCGATCACCC.

In regard to this clone: Read sequence stops 3 residues before the CDR3 end, and the germline J gene provides the missing end. This chain joins TRBV19 and TRBJ2-7; 7 bases line up with TRBD1. The CDR3 extends over 12 amino acids. Looked up from germline, CDR1 is LNHDA and CDR2 is SQIVND (reference sequence). Germline trimming cut 5 bases from V and 4 bases from J; bases unmatched to any gene: 2. CDR3 protein: CASSPTGYEQYF. CDR3 DNA (partial): TGTGCCAGTAGTCCGACAGGGTACGAG.

Comments on this clone: The read gets to within 3 residues of the CDR3 end, and the germline J gene fills in the rest. V gene TRBV18 combines with J gene TRBJ1-1; a weak D match, TRBD1 (6 bases). In germline, CDR1 is KGHSH, CDR2 LQKENI. The CDR3 covers 15 residues. Trimming took off 3 bases at V and 0 bases at J, with 11 bases between the two ends. The CDR3 reads CASSPTGRMNTEAFF. Partial CDR3 DNA: TGTGCCAGCTCACCCACAGGGAGGATGAACACTGAA.

The covered CDR3 bases are TGCGCCAGCAGACCTGGACAGGGCTATGGC. It codes for CASRPGQGYG. The entire CDR3 reads CASRPGQGYGYTF. The chain links TRBV5-1 to TRBJ1-2; 8 bases match TRBD1. Read data end 3 residues before the CDR3 end; the end is taken from the germline J gene. Germline CDR1 and CDR2: SGHRS and YFSETQ. Trimming removed 5 bases from V and 4 bases from J; junction bases left unmatched: 4. The CDR3 covers 13 residues. Variable domain in full (rest from reference TRBV5-1 and TRBJ1-2): KAGVTQTPRYLIKTRGQQVTLSCSPISGHRSVSWYQQTPGQGLQFLFEYFSETQRNKGNFPGRFSGRQFSNSRSEMNVSTLELGDSALYLCASRPGQGYGYTFGSGTRLTVV.

As for this clone: The CDR3 end lies 3 residues beyond the end of the read and is filled in from the germline J gene. V gene TRBV7-8 combines with J gene TRBJ1-6; D might be TRBD1 (6 bases). The CDR3 contains 14 residues. The ends were cut back, 4 bases at V and 8 bases at J, with 12 bases in the middle. CDR1 is SGHVS, CDR2 FQNEAQ, per germline. The CDR3 DNA, read in part, is TGTGCCAGCAGCTCCCGGGACACCCATTCACCC. It codes for CASSSRDTHSP. The whole CDR3 sequence reads CASSSRDTHSPLHF.

In regard to this clone: The CDR3 end lies 3 residues beyond the end of the read and is filled in from the germline J gene. The chain carries TRBV2 and TRBJ2-3, with D possibly matching TRBD1 (6 bases). CDR3 length equals 14 residues. From germline, CDR1 is SNHLY and CDR2 FYNNEI. CDR3 DNA (partial): TGTGCCAGCAGAGCCAGGGGACCCCAAGAGACG. Encoded protein: CASRARGPQET. The full CDR3 reads CASRARGPQETQYF.

A remark on this clone: Coverage ceases 3 residues before the CDR3 finishes, and the germline J gene fills in the end. The J gene is TRBJ1-5, the V gene TRBV2, with TRBD1 matching over 7 bases. J gave up 6 bases and V 4 bases, and 0 bases lay outside the gene matches. From germline, CDR1 is SNHLY and CDR2 FYNNEI. The CDR3 sequence is 12 residues long. The CDR3 loop reads CASSGQGQPQHF. The DNA read from the CDR3 is TGTGCCAGCAGTGGACAGGGTCAGCCC.

Notes on this clone: The observed sequence ends 3 residues before the CDR3 terminus, with the missing tail filled in from the germline J gene. The genes are TRBV7-9 and TRBJ1-1; no firm D call. This CDR3 contains 12 residues. Germline V gene lookup returns CDR1 SEHNR and CDR2 FQNEAQ (reference sequence). The V gene lost 5 bases and the J gene lost 5 bases, with 9 bases spanning the gap. The CDR3 reads CASSAKGTEAFF. Partial CDR3 DNA: TGTGCCAGCAGCGCCAAAGGGACTGAA.

Concerning this clone: The read ends 3 residues shy of where the CDR3 ends; the end is completed using the germline J gene. The chain combines TRBV15 with TRBJ2-1, with 8 nucleotides matching TRBD2. The CDR3 loop spans 15 amino acids. CDR1 and CDR2 from the germline V gene are LNHNV and YYDKDF (reference sequence). Losses at the gene ends were 3 bases for V and 4 bases for J; bases not matched to a gene: 5. The sequenced CDR3 bases are TGTGCCACCAGCAGCGGGGGGGGAGAGTACAATGAG. This sequence encodes CATSSGGGEYNE. The CDR3 in full is CATSSGGGEYNEQFF.

On this clone: The read comes to an end 3 residues before the CDR3 does, leaving the germline J gene to fill in the end. The V gene is TRBV6-2 or TRBV6-3, the J gene TRBJ2-1, with 10 bases that match TRBD2. Germline assignment: CDR1 MNHEY and CDR2 SVGEGT. Trimming took 4 bases from V and 5 from J; bases not matched to a gene: 5. This CDR3 is 15 amino acids long. The CDR3 bases that were read are TGTGCCAGCAGTTCCCAGCGGGGGGGGAACAATGAG. Protein product: CASSSQRGGNNE. The whole CDR3 protein reads CASSSQRGGNNEQFF.

To note about this clone: The read falls 3 residues short of the CDR3 end, and the missing part is taken from the germline J gene. This chain uses TRBV6-1 with TRBJ2-2; D might be TRBD1 or TRBD2, each matching 5 bases. V was shortened by 0 bases and J by 5 bases, with 13 bases between the two germline ends. Germline-derived CDR1 and CDR2 are MNHNS and SASEGT. The CDR3 length is 16 residues. CDR3 sequence: CASSEARGVSTGELFF. The sequenced part of the CDR3 DNA is TGTGCCAGCAGTGAAGCGAGAGGGGTATCTACCGGGGAG.

With regard to this clone: The read ends 3 residues shy of where the CDR3 ends; the end is completed using the germline J gene. The chain recombines TRBV28 with TRBJ2-7, with TRBD1 identical over 9 bases. Trimming cost V 5 bases and J 1 base; bases outside gene matches: 12. Germline V gene lookup returns CDR1 MDHEN and CDR2 SYDVKM. CDR3 size: 17 residues. CDR3 residues: CASSPPRGTGFSYEQYF. The DNA read from the CDR3 is TGTGCCAGCAGTCCCCCCCGGGGGACAGGGTTTTCCTACGAG.

In regard to this clone: From the germline J gene comes the end of the CDR3, since the read stops 3 residues before it. The chain joins TRBV28 to TRBJ1-5; maybe TRBD1 (6 bases). Germline-derived CDR1 and CDR2 are MDHEN and SYDVKM. V lost 4 bases to trimming and J lost 1 base, with 11 bases between them. This CDR3 has 15 residues. Here the CDR3 reads CASSSPGVSNQPQHF. The sequenced part of the CDR3 DNA is TGTGCCAGCAGTTCCCCAGGGGTGAGCAATCAGCCC.